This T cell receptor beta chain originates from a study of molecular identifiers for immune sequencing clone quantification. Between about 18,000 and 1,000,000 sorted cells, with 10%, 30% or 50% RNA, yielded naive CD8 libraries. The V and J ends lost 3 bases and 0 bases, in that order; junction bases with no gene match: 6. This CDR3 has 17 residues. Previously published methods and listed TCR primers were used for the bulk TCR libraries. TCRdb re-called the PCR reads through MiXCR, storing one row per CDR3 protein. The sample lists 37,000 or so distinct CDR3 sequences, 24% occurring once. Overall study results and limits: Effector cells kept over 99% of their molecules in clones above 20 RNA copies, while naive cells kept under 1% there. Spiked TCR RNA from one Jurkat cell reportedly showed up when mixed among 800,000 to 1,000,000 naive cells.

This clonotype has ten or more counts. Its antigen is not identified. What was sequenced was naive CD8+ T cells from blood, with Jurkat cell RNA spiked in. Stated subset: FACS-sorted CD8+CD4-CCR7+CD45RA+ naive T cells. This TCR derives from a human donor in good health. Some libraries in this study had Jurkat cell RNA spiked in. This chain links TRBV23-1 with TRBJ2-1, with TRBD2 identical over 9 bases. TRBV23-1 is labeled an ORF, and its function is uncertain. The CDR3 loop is CASSQGGRASSYNEQFF. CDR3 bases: TGCGCCAGCAGTCAGGGCGGGAGGGCTAGCTCCTACAATGAGCAGTTCTTC.